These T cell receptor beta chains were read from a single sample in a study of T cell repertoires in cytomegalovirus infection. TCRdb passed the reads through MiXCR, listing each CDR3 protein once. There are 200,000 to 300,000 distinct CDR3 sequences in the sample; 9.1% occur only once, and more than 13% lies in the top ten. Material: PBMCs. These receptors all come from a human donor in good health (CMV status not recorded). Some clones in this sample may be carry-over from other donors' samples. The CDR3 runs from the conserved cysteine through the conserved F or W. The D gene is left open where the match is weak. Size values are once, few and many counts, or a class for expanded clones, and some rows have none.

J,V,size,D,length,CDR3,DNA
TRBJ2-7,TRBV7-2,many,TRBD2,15,CASSSVAGASYEQYF,TGTGCCAGCAGCTCAGTAGCGGGGGCCTCCTACGAGCAGTACTTC
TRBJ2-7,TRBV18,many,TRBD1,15,CASSPGRGPSYEQYF,TGTGCCAGCTCTCCGGGCAGGGGGCCTTCCTACGAGCAGTACTTC
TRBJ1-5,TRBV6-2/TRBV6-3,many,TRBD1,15,CASSYTTGGNQPQHF,TGTGCCAGCAGTTATACCACAGGGGGCAATCAGCCCCAGCATTTT
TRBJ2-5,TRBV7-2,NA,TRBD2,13,CASSLVLGRGEIF,TGTGCCAGCAGCTTAGTTCTCGGGAGGGGAGAAATCTTC
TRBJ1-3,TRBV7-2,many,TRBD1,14,CASSSGGGGNTIYF,TGTGCCAGCAGCTCAGGGGGCGGTGGAAACACCATATATTTT
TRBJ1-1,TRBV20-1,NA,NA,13,CSATVDEATEAFF,TGCAGTGCTACCGTCGATGAGGCAACTGAAGCTTTCTTT
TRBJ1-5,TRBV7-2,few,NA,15,CASSKTDTSNQPQHF,TGTGCCAGCAGCAAAACAGACACTAGCAATCAGCCCCAGCATTTT
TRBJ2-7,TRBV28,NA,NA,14,CASSRTGPMREQYF,TGTGCCAGCAGTCGAACAGGACCCATGAGGGAGCAGTACTTC
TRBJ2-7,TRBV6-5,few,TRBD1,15,CASSYLGGPGYEQYF,TGTGCCAGCAGTTACCTAGGGGGCCCGGGCTACGAGCAGTACTTC
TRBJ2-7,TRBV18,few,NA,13,CASSVQGSNEQYF,TGTGCCAGCTCAGTCCAGGGTAGTAACGAGCAGTACTTC
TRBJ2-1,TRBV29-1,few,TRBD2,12,CSVRRGGSEQFF,TGCAGCGTTCGCCGGGGGGGGAGTGAGCAGTTCTTC
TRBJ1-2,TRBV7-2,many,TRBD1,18,CASSLYGTDHLRNYGYTF,TGTGCCAGCAGCTTATACGGGACAGACCATCTAAGGAACTATGGCTACACCTTC
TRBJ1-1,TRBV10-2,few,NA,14,CASTLVGSNTEAFF,TGCGCCAGCACCCTTGTGGGATCGAACACTGAAGCTTTCTTT
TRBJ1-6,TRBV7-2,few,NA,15,CASSLVLFGNSPLHF,TGTGCCAGCAGCTTAGTGCTGTTCGGTAATTCACCCCTCCACTTT